A single sample is the source of the 6 T cell receptor beta chains below, sequenced in a study of T cells in tumors after PD-1 blockade. Sequencing was performed with immunoSEQ multiplex PCR; in TCRdb, only in-frame clones are kept and a portion is missing. This table holds 35,000 or so clones, around 80% found once. Sample: PBMCs, taken before anti-PD-1 treatment. The receptors stem from a human donor with basal cell carcinoma.

The V gene is TRBV5-4, the J gene TRBJ2-5; TRBD2 might be the D (6 bases). The CDR3 has 14 residues. The germline gives CDR1 SGHNT, CDR2 YYREEE (reference sequence). Deletions cut 2 bases from V and 0 bases from J, with 8 bases between. DNA for the CDR3: TGTGCCAGCAGCTTTCGGGGGAACCAAGAGACCCAGTACTTC. The encoded protein is CASSFRGNQETQYF.

V usage is TRBV19 and J usage is TRBJ1-4, with 7 bases identical to TRBD1. Looked up from germline, CDR1 is LNHDA and CDR2 is SQIVND (reference sequence). V trimming: 0 bases; J trimming: 10 bases; junction bases outside the gene matches: 5. The CDR3 runs 14 residues. DNA of the CDR3: TGTGCCAGTAGTATAGATGACAGGGAAGGAAAACTGTTTTTT. Its translation: CASSIDDREGKLFF.

This chain links TRBV7-9 with TRBJ2-7, with D maybe TRBD2 (6 bases). Germline values: CDR1 SEHNR, CDR2 FQNEAQ (reference sequence). With 3 bases removed from V and 3 bases from J, the gap between germline ends came to 6 bases. The CDR3 runs 12 residues. The CDR3 DNA sequence: TGTGCCAGCAGCTTGCGGGACTACGAGCAGTACTTC. Translating it yields CASSLRDYEQYF.

This clone was seen only a few times. This chain links TRBV7-2 with TRBJ2-6; 8 bases agree with TRBD2. The CDR3 runs 16 residues. Looked up from germline, CDR1 is SGHTA and CDR2 is FQGNSA. V lost 3 bases, J lost 3 bases, and 4 bases stayed unmatched. CDR3 DNA sequence: TGTGCCAGCAGCTTCGGGGGGGCCGGTGGGGCCAACGTCCTGACTTTC. Translating gives CASSFGGAGGANVLTF.

This clone was detected many times. This chain joins TRBV5-5 and TRBJ2-6; 7 bases match TRBD1. This CDR3 is built from 17 residues. V shed 5 bases, J shed 0 bases, and the junction held 8 bases outside the gene matches. Looked up from germline, CDR1 is SGHKS and CDR2 is YYEKEE (reference sequence). This CDR3 is CASRPGTARSGANVLTF. The CDR3 nucleotides read TGTGCCAGCAGACCCGGGACAGCTCGCTCTGGGGCCAACGTCCTGACTTTC.

The chain has TRBV19 and TRBJ1-1, with unresolved D. CDR3 length equals 15 residues. V lost 3 bases to trimming and J lost 0 bases, with 11 bases between them. CDR1 is LNHDA and CDR2 is SQIVND in the germline V gene (reference sequence). The CDR3 DNA reads as TGTGCCAGTAGTATTTTTGGAGGGTTGAACACTGAAGCTTTCTTT. Its translation is CASSIFGGLNTEAFF.